This passage covers 30 T cell receptor beta chains from one sample sequenced in a study of T-cell reconstitution after alpha-beta-depleted transplantation in children. Unique molecular identifiers were incorporated into the prepared TCRbeta library. TCRdb itself ran the PCR reads through MiXCR, one entry per CDR3 protein. The sample contains hundreds of thousands of distinct CDR3 sequences, around 16% of which appear only once. Sequences were derived from PBMCs from the stem cell graft donor, sampled from the stem cell graft. The receptors originated from a human donor who donated a stem cell graft to a child with acute myeloid leukemia.

The V call is TRBV7-9, the J call TRBJ2-2; D may match TRBD1 or TRBD2 (6 bases each). The CDR3 spans 14 residues. V lost 11 bases and J lost 5, with 18 bases in between. Germline loops: CDR1 SEHNR, CDR2 FQNEAQ (reference sequence). For the CDR3, the DNA is TGTGCCGCACGACCGGGGGCCGAGACCGGGGAGCTGTTTTTT. Its protein is CAARPGAETGELFF. The full variable domain, in which reference TRBV7-9 and TRBJ2-2 provide the parts outside the CDR3, is DTGVSQNPRHKITKRGQNVTFRCDPISEHNRLYWYRQTLGQGPEFLTYFQNEAQLEKSRLLSDRFSAERPKGSFSTLEIQRTEQGDSAMYLCAARPGAETGELFFGEGSRLTVL.

This clonotype showed up just a few times. The chain couples TRBV7-9 to TRBJ1-2, with D unclear. The CDR3 has 15 amino acids. Germline V lookup: CDR1 SEHNR, CDR2 FQNEAQ (reference sequence). V was cut by 3 bases and J by 4 bases, with 15 bases left in between. In nucleotides, the CDR3 is TGTGCCAGCAGCTTGTCGGAAAACTCACTCTATGGCTACACCTTC. Its protein is CASSLSENSLYGYTF.

This clonotype has only a few counts. The chain links TRBV5-5 to TRBJ1-1; D unclear. Germline CDR1 SGHKS, CDR2 YYEKEE (reference sequence). CDR3 length equals 14 residues. Deletions cut 2 bases from V and 1 base from J, with 9 bases between. The CDR3 bases are TGTGCCAGCAGCTTAGAGAACACGAACACTGAAGCTTTCTTT. The encoded protein is CASSLENTNTEAFF.

This clonotype has only a few counts. This chain links TRBV3-1 with TRBJ2-3, with D possibly being TRBD2 (5 bases). V was pared by 3 bases and J by 5 bases, with 9 bases between. The length of the CDR3 is 13 residues. From germline, CDR1 is LGHDT and CDR2 YNNKEL (reference sequence). The CDR3 here is CASSQDWEDTQYF. CDR3 bases: TGTGCCAGCAGCCAGGACTGGGAAGATACGCAGTATTTT.

This clonotype was counted between two and nine times. V is TRBV7-3 and J is TRBJ2-3, with D hard to call. The CDR3 totals 15 residues. V shed 0 bases and J shed 5 bases, with 12 bases lying between them. Per the germline V gene, CDR1 is SGHTA and CDR2 is FQGTGA. CDR3 loop: CASSLTAAPGDTQYF. The CDR3, as DNA: TGTGCCAGCAGCTTAACGGCCGCACCCGGAGATACGCAGTATTTT.

Many counts were recorded for this clonotype. V gene TRBV20-1 combines with J gene TRBJ2-1, with 7 bases aligning to TRBD1. V was clipped by 3 bases and J by 8 bases; unmatched bases: 7. The CDR3 sequence is 13 residues long. Germline loops: CDR1 DFQATT, CDR2 SNEGSKA (reference sequence). CDR3 sequence: CSASKGAWDEQFF. CDR3 nucleotides: TGCAGTGCTAGTAAGGGGGCCTGGGATGAGCAGTTCTTC.

This clonotype appeared many times. This rearrangement joins TRBV20-1 to TRBJ1-5, with a possible D match to TRBD1 (5 bases). The CDR3 is 15 residues long. Germline-derived CDR1 and CDR2 are DFQATT and SNEGSKA (reference sequence). V lost 1 base and J 6 bases, leaving 16 bases between the germline ends. The CDR3 DNA reads TGCAGTGCTAGAGGGGGCCTGGCTGGCGCTCAGCCCCAGCATTTT. Residues: CSARGGLAGAQPQHF.

V usage is TRBV5-1 and J usage is TRBJ2-7, with 14 bases aligning to TRBD2. In germline, CDR1 is SGHRS, CDR2 YFSETQ. J lost 5 bases, V lost 0 bases, and 1 base had no gene match. The CDR3 length is 15 residues. The CDR3 sequence: CASSLGLAGGHEQYF. CDR3 DNA: TGCGCCAGCAGCTTGGGACTAGCGGGGGGGCACGAGCAGTACTTC.

This clonotype was detected a few times. The V and J genes are TRBV6-1 and TRBJ1-2, with D uncertain. The germline CDR1 and CDR2 sequences are MNHNS and SASEGT. The CDR3 has 14 amino acids. V was clipped by 6 bases and J by 8 bases, with 19 bases between them. CDR3 in amino acids: CASSEQRGLRGYTF. The CDR3 DNA sequence: TGTGCCAGCAGCGAGCAGCGCGGGCTGCGGGGCTACACCTTC.

The chain carries TRBV20-1 and TRBJ2-3; D may be TRBD2 (6 bases). V lost 2 bases, J lost 6 bases, and 12 bases lay in between. Looked up from germline, CDR1 is DFQATT and CDR2 is SNEGSKA (reference sequence). The CDR3 spans 13 residues. This CDR3 reads CSARSQAGDTQYF. As DNA, the CDR3 is TGCAGTGCTAGAAGCCAGGCGGGGGATACGCAGTATTTT.

In its sample, this clonotype was seen a few times. The rearrangement links TRBV11-2 to TRBJ1-5, with D possibly TRBD1 on 5 matching bases. Germline CDR1 and CDR2: SGHAT and FQNNGV. The CDR3 is 18 amino acids. Trimming pared 2 bases from V and 0 bases from J, leaving 17 bases between. Written as DNA, the CDR3 is TGTGCCAGCAGCTTAACCTCTCAGGGAGGGTATAGCAATCAGCCCCAGCATTTT. Its protein is CASSLTSQGGYSNQPQHF.

This clonotype was counted only a few times. The genes are TRBV7-2 and TRBJ2-1; D gene unclear. Germline V gives CDR1 SGHTA, CDR2 FQGNSA. V lost 5 bases to trimming and J lost 7 bases, with 6 bases between them. This CDR3 has 11 residues. The CDR3 nucleotides are TGTGCCAGCAGCGGTTGGAATGAGCAGTTCTTC. Translation gives CASSGWNEQFF.

This clonotype was found many times. The V call is TRBV20-1, the J call TRBJ2-7, with a tentative D call TRBD1 (6 bases). V lost 0 bases and J 0 bases, leaving 12 bases between the germline ends. Germline CDR1 DFQATT, CDR2 SNEGSKA (reference sequence). CDR3 length: 15 residues. CDR3 in amino acids: CSARDLTGLSYEQYF. The CDR3 DNA sequence: TGCAGTGCTAGAGATCTGACAGGCCTCTCCTACGAGCAGTACTTC.

This clonotype came up many times. The CDR3 DNA sequence: TGTGCCAGTTTACCAGGGGGACTTGAGCAGTTCTTC. This translates into CASLPGGLEQFF. The rearrangement uses TRBV7-9 and TRBJ2-1, with D tentatively TRBD1 (7 bases). From germline, CDR1 is SEHNR and CDR2 FQNEAQ (reference sequence). The CDR3 consists of 12 residues. Trimming removed 9 bases from V and 9 bases from J, with 15 bases in between.

The chain is built from TRBV3-1 and TRBJ2-5; TRBD1 aligns across 10 bases. V lost 10 bases to trimming and J lost 3 bases; unmatched junction nucleotides: 11. From germline, CDR1 is LGHDT and CDR2 YNNKEL (reference sequence). The CDR3 has 15 amino acids. The CDR3 here is CATLGPGTGEETQYF. The CDR3, as DNA: TGTGCCACCCTAGGCCCCGGGACAGGGGAAGAGACCCAGTACTTC.

This clonotype was observed a handful of times. This chain uses TRBV5-1 with TRBJ1-6, with D perhaps TRBD1 (5 bases). Trimming stripped 4 bases from V and 7 bases from J, with 15 bases between. Germline V gene sequence: CDR1 SGHRS, CDR2 YFSETQ. This CDR3 has 15 residues. The CDR3 nucleotides are TGCGCCAGCAGCCTGGGGCCATACTCAAATTCACCCCTCCACTTT. It codes for CASSLGPYSNSPLHF.

The J gene is TRBJ1-4, the V gene TRBV6-6, with D possibly matching TRBD1 (5 bases). CDR3 length: 13 amino acids. Germline values: CDR1 MNHNY, CDR2 SVGAGI (reference sequence). The germline V and J ends were trimmed by 2 bases and 8 bases, with 9 bases remaining between them. The CDR3 coding sequence is TGTGCCAGCAGTTACCCAGGGCGCGAAAAACTGTTTTTT. As protein: CASSYPGREKLFF.

This clonotype occurred a few times. This chain connects TRBV5-1 to TRBJ2-7, with 8 bases fitting TRBD2. CDR1 is SGHRS and CDR2 is YFSETQ in the germline V gene. There are 16 residues in the CDR3. Germline trimming cut 2 bases from V and 2 bases from J; bases unmatched to any gene: 9. The CDR3 DNA reads as TGCGCCAGCAGCTTTGTAGCGGGGACCCAGACCTACGAGCAGTACTTC. This gives the protein CASSFVAGTQTYEQYF. Variable domain in full (rest from reference TRBV5-1 and TRBJ2-7): KAGVTQTPRYLIKTRGQQVTLSCSPISGHRSVSWYQQTPGQGLQFLFEYFSETQRNKGNFPGRFSGRQFSNSRSEMNVSTLELGDSALYLCASSFVAGTQTYEQYFGPGTRLTVT.

This clonotype was found a few times. The chain employs TRBV11-2 and TRBJ2-3, with unresolved D. This CDR3 has 18 residues. V was clipped by 3 bases and J by 3 bases, with 22 bases between them. Germline values: CDR1 SGHAT, CDR2 FQNNGV. CDR3 sequence reads: CASSFTAPGALDTDTQYF. The DNA of the CDR3 is TGTGCCAGCAGCTTCACAGCCCCCGGAGCCCTTGATACAGATACGCAGTATTTT.

This clonotype was counted a few times. The V and J genes are TRBV7-7 and TRBJ2-5, with D perhaps TRBD1 (5 bases). Germline CDR1 SSHAT, CDR2 FNYEAQ (reference sequence). This CDR3 spans 16 amino acids. Between the trimmed V and J ends, which lost 6 bases and 0 bases, there was a span of 17 bases. In DNA form, the CDR3 reads TGTGCCAGCAGTCTTAGGACACAGACGTACCAAGAGACCCAGTACTTC. Amino acid sequence: CASSLRTQTYQETQYF.

This clonotype was counted only a few times. The V gene is TRBV7-7, the J gene TRBJ2-3; 8 bases line up with TRBD2. CDR3 length: 18 amino acids. Germline values: CDR1 SSHAT, CDR2 FNYEAQ (reference sequence). J lost 4 bases, V lost 5 bases, and 17 bases had no gene match. In DNA, the CDR3 is TGTGCCAGCAGCAACTCAGTGGGAGGCGGGGGGCGGTCAGATACGCAGTATTTT. As protein: CASSNSVGGGGRSDTQYF.

There are many counts of this clonotype. V usage is TRBV27 and J usage is TRBJ2-7, with a possible D match to TRBD1 (7 bases). Per germline, CDR1 MNHEY and CDR2 SMNVEV (reference sequence). Trimming left V 5 bases short and J 3 bases short, with 11 bases between. The CDR3 is made up of 13 amino acids. The CDR3 loop is CASSAQGGYEQYF. Here the CDR3 DNA reads TGTGCCAGCAGTGCCCAGGGGGGCTACGAGCAGTACTTC.

In its sample, this clonotype was seen many times. The chain uses TRBV29-1 and TRBJ1-1, with 9 bases aligning to TRBD1. Germline-derived CDR1 and CDR2 are SQVTM and ANQGSEA. This CDR3 region has 14 residues. V shed 7 bases and J 1 base; nucleotides not matched to a gene: 7. CDR3 DNA sequence: TGCAGCGCTCGTGACAGGGGGAGGAACACTGAAGCTTTCTTT. The encoded protein is CSARDRGRNTEAFF.

This clonotype was detected a few times. V is TRBV29-1 and J is TRBJ1-2; possible D gene TRBD1, 6 bases. The germline V and J ends were trimmed by 5 bases and 4 bases, with 23 bases remaining between them. The CDR3 sequence is 16 residues long. In germline, CDR1 is SQVTM, CDR2 ANQGSEA. The CDR3 loop reads CSVLGGTKSSPYGYTF. CDR3 sequence (DNA): TGCAGCGTTTTGGGGGGCACTAAATCGTCACCCTATGGCTACACCTTC. The full variable domain, rest sourced from reference TRBV29-1 and TRBJ1-2, is SAVISQKPSRDICQRGTSLTIQCQVDSQVTMMFWYRQQPGQSLTLIATANQGSEATYESGFVIDKFPISRPNLTFSTLTVSNMSPEDSSIYLCSVLGGTKSSPYGYTFGSGTRLTVV.

This clonotype has a count of ten or more. This chain joins TRBV7-6 and TRBJ2-1, with no clear D. Germline V gene data show CDR1 as SGHVS and CDR2 as FNYEAQ. The CDR3 has 14 residues. V lost 0 bases and J lost 7, with 10 bases in between. The DNA for the CDR3 is TGTGCCAGCAGCTTAGCGAGGACCGGGAATGAGCAGTTCTTC. Translation gives CASSLARTGNEQFF.

This clonotype appeared many times. The J gene is TRBJ2-1, the V gene TRBV20-1, with D perhaps matching TRBD1 (6 bases). CDR3 size: 16 residues. Germline V gene sequence: CDR1 DFQATT, CDR2 SNEGSKA (reference sequence). Between the trimmed V and J ends, which lost 0 bases and 8 bases, there was a span of 20 bases. CDR3 DNA sequence: TGCAGTGCTAGAGATCCGGGAACAGGGATTTCGGATGAGCAGTTCTTC. Translating gives CSARDPGTGISDEQFF.

This clonotype was recorded a few times. The gene calls are TRBV7-3 and TRBJ2-3; D gene ambiguous. V dropped 5 bases and J dropped 0 bases, with 12 bases sitting between them. CDR1 is SGHTA and CDR2 is FQGTGA in the germline V gene. The length of the CDR3 is 15 residues. The CDR3 bases are TGTGCCAGCAGCCCAGGAAGGGTTAGCACAGATACGCAGTATTTT. Protein: CASSPGRVSTDTQYF.

This clonotype turned up a few times. The chain joins TRBV12-3 or TRBV12-4 to TRBJ1-4; D unclear. Trimming cost V 3 bases and J 7 bases, with 12 bases left between them. The CDR3 length is 14 residues. The CDR3 DNA follows: TGTGCCAGCAGTTTGGTAGGAAGTTCTGAAAAACTGTTTTTT. The encoded protein is CASSLVGSSEKLFF.

V is TRBV7-9 and J is TRBJ2-2; tentatively, D is TRBD2 (7 bases). Germline CDR1 is SEHNR and CDR2 is FQNEAQ (reference sequence). V shed 5 bases and J shed 7 bases, with 20 bases lying between them. The CDR3 consists of 16 residues. Here the CDR3 reads CASSVLGGAAVGELFF. DNA for the CDR3: TGTGCCAGCAGCGTGCTTGGGGGGGCTGCGGTCGGGGAGCTGTTTTTT.

This clonotype was seen a handful of times. The chain has TRBV18 and TRBJ1-3; no clear D. The germline V and J ends were trimmed by 0 bases and 2 bases, with 2 bases remaining between them. Germline V gives CDR1 KGHSH, CDR2 LQKENI. CDR3 size: 13 residues. CDR3 amino acids: CASSPPPGNTIYF. CDR3 bases: TGTGCCAGCTCACCACCACCTGGAAACACCATATATTTT.